This T cell receptor (beta chain) was profiled in a study of early T cells in non-severe SARS-CoV-2 infection. Overall study: Unpaired chains resulted from sequencing bulk RNA of unsorted whole blood. Findings of the study overall: Missing private and CD4 specificities, VDJdb matching favored anti-spike CD8 responses.

Individual cDNA molecules received unique molecular identifiers during library preparation. TCRdb itself ran the 5' RACE reads through MiXCR, one entry per CDR3 protein. The sample has around 27,000 distinct CDR3 sequences; 5.5% to 8% are singletons. About this clonotype: What it binds is not known.

Trimming shortened V by 6 bases and J by 3 bases, and 27 bases separated the two germline ends. CDR3 length: 19 residues. The TCR comes from an adult who was a healthcare worker with PCR-confirmed SARS-CoV-2 infection or an uninfected control (not recorded which). This chain uses TRBV12-3 or TRBV12-4 with TRBJ2-1; the D gene is possibly TRBD1 (6 bases). The material sequenced was whole blood. CDR3 bases: TGTGCCAGCAGCCACGACGGGACACCTAACCCTCCCCTCTACAATGAGCAGTTCTTC. Protein: CASSHDGTPNPPLYNEQFF.